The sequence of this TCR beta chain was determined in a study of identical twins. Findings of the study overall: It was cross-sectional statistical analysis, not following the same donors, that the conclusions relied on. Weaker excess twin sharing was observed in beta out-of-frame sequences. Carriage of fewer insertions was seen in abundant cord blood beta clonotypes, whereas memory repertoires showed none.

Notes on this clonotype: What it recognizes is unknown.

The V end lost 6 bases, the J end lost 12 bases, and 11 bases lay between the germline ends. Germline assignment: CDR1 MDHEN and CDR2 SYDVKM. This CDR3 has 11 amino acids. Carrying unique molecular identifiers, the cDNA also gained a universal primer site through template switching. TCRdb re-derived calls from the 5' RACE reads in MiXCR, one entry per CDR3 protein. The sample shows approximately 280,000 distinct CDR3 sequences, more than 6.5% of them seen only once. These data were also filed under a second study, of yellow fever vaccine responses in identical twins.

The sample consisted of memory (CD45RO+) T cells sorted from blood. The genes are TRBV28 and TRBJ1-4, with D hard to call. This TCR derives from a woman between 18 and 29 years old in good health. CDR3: CASSPHAELFF. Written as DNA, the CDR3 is TGTGCCAGCAGCCCTCATGCGGAACTGTTTTTT.